These T cell receptor beta chains were read from a single sample in a study of blood T cell repertoires in COVID-19. The protocol was immunoSEQ multiplex PCR, while the TCRdb copy is restricted to in-frame clones and leaves out a portion. The data show about 64,000 clones, 88% seen once. The sample comprised PBMCs or T cells enriched from blood (not recorded which). The source of these receptors is a woman between 40 and 50 years old who had recovered from COVID-19. Both conserved end residues are part of each CDR3.

TRBV19	CASRSNREYEQYF
TRBV11-2	CASSATVFYGYTF
TRBV6-1	CASSEALQAGNQPQHF
TRBV5-1	CASSWETSSYEQYF
TRBV5-1	CASSLFRGVTTYPTEAFF
TRBV2	CASKWSESDEKLFF
TRBV7-3	CASSLTGNEPQHF
TRBV18	CASSQETGSYGYTF
TRBV6-5	CASSPERSGQPQHF
TRBV5-1	CASSPGHYNEQFF
TRBV4-2	CASSQDGTAVGGETQYF
TRBV10-3	CAISVGLAGTSTDTQYF
TRBV6-5	CASSSIWDSSYEQYF
TRBV14	CASSLYQGATANTEAFF
TRBV7-3	CASSSQGGGYTF
TRBV3-1/TRBV3-2	CASSQVPTPQETQYF
TRBV27	CASRYITDYGYTF
TRBV27	CASSTKVGADYEQYF
TRBV27	CASSLSYGTQETQYF
TRBV11-2	CASSLDQASGGFGEQFF
TRBV29-1	CSVAQTPSGNTIYF
TRBV6-1	CASSELTDTQYF
TRBV4-1	CASSQDRGSSYNSPLHF
TRBV7-8	CASSLGGSTNYGYTF
TRBV29-1	CSVKGVEGKSYEQYF
TRBV5-1	CASIRGGLLGDTQYF
TRBV9	CASSLLDRNSGNTIYF
TRBV3-1/TRBV3-2	CASSQVQGRSNYGYTF
TRBV6-1	CASSELDMGIPEQYF
TRBV12-3/TRBV12-4	CASSKSGSYTF
TRBV3-1/TRBV3-2	CASSRVSGSYEQYF